This T cell receptor (beta chain) was obtained from a study of T cell responses to AZD1222 COVID-19 vaccine. Study-wide results and caveats: Among those given AZD1222, only six were seropositive at baseline. There were mostly white British donors and more females than males, and clonal diversity was possibly underestimated. The CD4 TCRs associated with vaccination extended across spike and predominated at 160-218 and 743-854. Reportedly, nearly half the spike-specific TCRs target unmutated variant regions.

As regards this clone: Its antigen is as yet unknown.

Assay: immunoSEQ multiplex PCR; the TCRdb copy retains only in-frame clones and omits some. The repertoire holds some 83,000 clones, with about 82% as singletons. CDR1 is SGHKS, CDR2 YYEKEE, per germline (reference sequence). The CDR3 runs to 14 residues. V lost 4 bases and J lost 4, with 14 bases in between. The chain recombines TRBV5-5 with TRBJ1-1; TRBD1 is a possible D gene (5 bases). This TCR was sampled from an adult in good health. The material sequenced was peripheral blood, taken on day 0 of AZD1222 vaccination. The CDR3 nucleotides read TGTGCCAGCAGCCCCGGGGCCCTGAGCACTGAAGCTTTCTTT. As protein: CASSPGALSTEAFF.